The clone carrying this T cell receptor beta chain was detected only a few times. No antigen is known for it. The data were obtained in a study of cytomegalovirus exposure and HLA in healthy donors. Study-wide results and caveats: Most TCR sequences were uncommon, yet certain public TCRs appeared in many donors.

Assay used: immunoSEQ multiplex PCR; TCRdb lists only in-frame clones, some missing. This table has roughly 220,000 clones, around 80% appearing once. Sequenced sample: PBMCs. This receptor was identified in a woman in her thirties in good health and CMV-seropositive.

The CDR3 DNA follows: TGTGCCAGCGGGGGGTACGGCGGGGAGCTGTTTTTT. Its protein product is CASGGYGGELFF. This chain uses TRBV6-5 with TRBJ2-2; D may be TRBD2 (6 bases). V was pared by 8 bases and J by 7 bases, with 11 bases between. CDR3 size: 12 residues. Germline CDR1 and CDR2: MNHEY and SVGAGI.